This TCR beta chain originates from a study of cytomegalovirus exposure and HLA in healthy donors (dated by TCRdb to the late 2010s). Notes on the research overall: In an earlier analysis of some 610 of the donors, roughly 300 Gb of sequence data and approximately 120 million unique TCR beta sequences from about 179 million T cells were reported. In an earlier analysis of several hundred of the donors, high-throughput TCR beta sequencing was used to judge whether each TCR beta V gene segment behaved as functional or pseudogenic. The number of typed donors differed by locus: roughly 620-630 for A, B, C, DRB1 and DQB1; 500 to 550 for DQA1; fewer than 610 for DPA1; and roughly 490 for DPB1. The T cell repertoires of some 670 subjects were profiled by immunosequencing and related to cytomegalovirus serostatus. An early release that covered 500 to 800 HLA-typed donors contained approximately 290 gigabases of sequencing data and approximately 85 million unique TCR sequences. On average, roughly 240,000 unique TCR beta nucleotide sequences were sequenced per donor among fewer than 500 genotyped donors of the cohort, with roughly 18% of those sequences being non-productive. The study was designed to test whether signatures of past pathogen exposure could be identified by cataloging public T cell receptors. About 5 DR-DQ haplotypes were handled as single units for association and clustering, since linkage in the cohort was strong. Donor age, sex, ethnicity and CMV serostatus were collected together with the repertoire data. A later analysis re-analyzed previously published TCR beta repertoires from 660 or so donors and added high-resolution HLA genotyping to study TCR occurrence patterns. Among the approximately 400 genotyped donors, approximately 81% belonged to the genetic ancestry cluster associated with self-reported Caucasian donors. Both class I and class II loci were covered by HLA typing, at four-digit resolution. Genome-wide SNP genotypes for about three fifths of the 666 donors were used in a later genetic analysis, which treated that subset as a discovery cohort. Every repertoire in the discovery cohort had been generated on one and the same sequencing platform. A separate validation cohort of approximately 130 different subjects was used in addition to the 666-subject first cohort. To predict cytomegalovirus infection status, the study combined high-throughput TCR immunosequencing, statistical association of individual TCRs with disease status, and machine learning. The later analysis used no new phenotypic data to find candidate immune exposures, relying instead on TCR beta sequences and their occurrence across donors.

Overall results and qualifications from the work: In a later analysis, most CMV-associated TCR beta chains were found to appear HLA-restricted, with HLA associations seemingly driven largely by CMV exposure. In this cohort, only TCR beta chains were sequenced, and detectable features were limited by the absence of alpha or paired-chain data. A further reported finding was that TCR beta sequences accurately predicted the HLA-A and HLA-B alleles for most subjects in the first cohort. According to a later analysis, TCR association rates differed among HLA loci, with DRB1 alleles showing the most associated TCRs and HLA-C alleles showing the fewest. According to a later genetic analysis, donors in an Asian-associated ancestry cluster had fewer N-insertions in productive TCRs than the approximately 690-donor mean. The classifier was reported to diagnose cytomegalovirus status with high specificity and sensitivity in both the original and validation cohorts. The earlier analysis of approximately 540 of the donors excluded over 15 rarely observed V segments, including chromosome 9 orphons, because counts were too low. In an earlier analysis of under 600 of the donors, most TCR beta V segments were observed in productive rearrangements about 90% or about 30% of the time, broadly matching IMGT annotations. A few of the identified cytomegalovirus-associated TCR beta chains were confirmed in vitro to be specific for cytomegalovirus antigens. The authors suggested that the approach could potentially be generalized to other disease states and immunological phenotypes. The 87-base-pair reads could not distinguish some IMGT-functional V segments, including TRBV6-2 and TRBV6-3, so those segments were excluded. Assigning TCR associations to individual alleles was difficult when HLA alleles, especially DR and DQ, strongly co-occurred. Immune exposure information for the cohort was limited to CMV serostatus. Correlated functional status among segregating V segments might reflect linkage disequilibrium, but an unknown experimental factor could not be ruled out. Most TCR sequences were observed very rarely across donors, whereas some public TCRs were present in many individuals. A cluster of highly shared sequence variants was judged likely to represent a technical artifact of the sequencing pipeline. An association between a missense DCLRE1C variant and V-gene and J-gene trimming of TCR beta chains was found in a later genetic analysis and replicated in an independent cohort. The study listed 164 TCR beta chains as associated with cytomegalovirus. At a false discovery rate of 0.05, a later analysis linked under 20,000 TCR beta sequences to specific HLA alleles. In a later analysis, HLA-associated TCR beta chains were found to be more clonally expanded and to have lower generation probabilities than equally common non-associated chains. Because HLA typing was unavailable for some donors at each locus, only the typed subset was used in association tests. A later analysis reported that several top co-occurrence clusters appeared linked to parvovirus B19, influenza, CMV and Epstein-Barr virus. Roughly uniform sequencing depth across donors was assumed in presence/absence analyses, although this assumption may not hold.

CDR1 and CDR2, per the germline V gene, are LGHNA and YNFKEQ. Trimming leaves V shorter by 1 base and J shorter by 6 bases, with the junction holding 5 bases beyond the gene matches. The CDR3 starts with the cysteine, ends with the phenylalanine, and has 15 residues. Just CDR3 DNA is preserved here, 45 bases in frame from base 1. The cohort comprised some 700 healthy bone marrow donors. Cohort members were all nominally healthy when sampled, although unrecorded immune exposures were likely present. The donor was CMV seropositive and was included in the group of 290 or so seropositive cohort members. Each donor provided a peripheral blood sample, and peripheral blood mononuclear cells were used for TCR beta sequencing. Genomic DNA extraction from the blood cell samples was performed with the Qiagen DNeasy Blood Extraction Kit. For this clone: No antigen is known for it. Qualities for individual bases were not recorded, and no much larger clone is one base off.

The library was made by the immunoSEQ multiplex PCR assay. For the multiplex PCR, a mixture combining 60 forward primers for TCR Vbeta segments and 13 reverse primers for TCR Jbeta segments was used. The CDR3 region of rearranged TCR beta genes was amplified from genomic DNA with a multiplex PCR assay. The Illumina HiSeq System was used to sequence the amplified TCR beta libraries as 87-base-pair reads. For the original study's pipeline: A later analysis counted about 80 million unique TCR beta chains across the 690 or so repertoires, and around 9.9 million of these chains were shared by at least two donors. To remove PCR and sequencing errors, raw reads were error-corrected and collapsed into unique sequences using a nearest-neighbor algorithm that merged closely related sequences. Alignment of CDR3 sequences to IMGT reference sequences was used to assign V, D and J gene segments. For a sequence to be retained, a match of at least six nucleotides to both a V gene segment and a J gene segment was required. Rearrangements were classified as productive when the CDR3 lacked stop codons and remained in frame with V and J, and all other rearrangements were classified as non-productive. CDR3 was defined by IMGT convention, running from the second conserved V-encoded cysteine to the conserved J-encoded phenylalanine. The earlier analysis of fewer than 700 of the donors excluded sequences that lacked an unambiguous match to a single V gene segment. In an earlier analysis of about 590 of the donors, a V segment was called functional when productive rearrangements were above 56.7%, and segregating when the standard deviation between donors exceeded 5%. To diagnose cytomegalovirus status from the catalog of TCR beta chain sequences, a statistical classification framework was built. In a later analysis, TCR nucleotide sequences were compared against IMGT/GENE-DB human TR gene sequences so that V and J genes could be assigned. Using the TCRdist pipeline, a later analysis assigned CDR3 sequences along with most-parsimonious VDJ recombination scenarios. In a later analysis, each TCR beta chain was defined by its CDR3 amino acid sequence together with its V-gene family, and reads lacking a unique V-gene family were excluded. A later analysis removed 500 to 600 highly shared, low-generation-probability nucleotide sequences to deal with suspected cross-contamination and a sequencing artifact. For each public chain, a later analysis derived a clonal expansion index from normalized ranks of inferred template counts within each repertoire. In a later analysis, generation probabilities were computed with a VDJ recombination model fitted to out-of-frame rearrangements, and the resulting probabilities were checked against IGoR. Hypergeometric tests were used in a later analysis to score TCR-TCR, TCR-HLA and TCR-CMV co-occurrence, with a repertoire-size bias correction applied to the TCR pairs. A later analysis estimated false discovery rates by permuting HLA or CMV assignments 20 times. In a later analysis, co-occurring TCRs were grouped with DBSCAN, and TCRdist sequence similarity was added when clustering was performed within HLA-allele-positive subsets. Repertoires with fewer than 30,000 or more than 120,000 public chains, plus five repertoires with anomalous nucleotide sharing, were excluded from co-occurrence clustering. The clones in this table, taken by TCRdb from immuneACCESS, are in-frame only. Not every clone is retained; where verified, under half of the shortfall comes from an unresolved V gene, and the cause of the rest is unknown. V, J and clone size reflect that table, while D and trimming were determined from the DNA. The sample profile shows over 130,000 clones; approximately 79% of them were found once. Of the sample, roughly 6% is held by the ten largest clones.

The sequence was obtained from a man between 50 and 59 years old in good health and CMV-seropositive. The sample taken for sequencing was PBMCs. The rearrangement joined TRBV4-2 to TRBJ2-7; 11 nucleotides in the junction match TRBD2. The CDR3 protein sequence reads: CASSQVELAGGEQYF. The nucleotide sequence is TGTGCCAGCAGCCAAGTCGAGCTAGCGGGAGGCGAGCAGTACTTC.